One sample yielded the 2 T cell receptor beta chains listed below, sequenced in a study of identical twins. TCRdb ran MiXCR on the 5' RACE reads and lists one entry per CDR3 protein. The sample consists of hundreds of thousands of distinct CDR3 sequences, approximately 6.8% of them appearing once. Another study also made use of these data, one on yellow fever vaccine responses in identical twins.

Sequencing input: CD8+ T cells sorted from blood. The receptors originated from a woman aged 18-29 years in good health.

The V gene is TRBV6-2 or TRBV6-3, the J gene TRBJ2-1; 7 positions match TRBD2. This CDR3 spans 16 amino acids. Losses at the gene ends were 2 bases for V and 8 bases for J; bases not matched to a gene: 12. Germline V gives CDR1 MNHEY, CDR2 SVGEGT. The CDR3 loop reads CASSYGGDPFGDEQFF. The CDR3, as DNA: TGTGCCAGCAGTTACGGGGGGGACCCCTTTGGGGATGAGCAGTTCTTC.

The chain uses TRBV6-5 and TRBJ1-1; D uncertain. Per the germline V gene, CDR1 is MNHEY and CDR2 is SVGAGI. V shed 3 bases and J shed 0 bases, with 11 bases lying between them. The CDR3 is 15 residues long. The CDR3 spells CASSYVPGLNTEAFF. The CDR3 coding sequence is TGTGCCAGCAGTTATGTCCCAGGACTGAACACTGAAGCTTTCTTT.